The following is a TCR beta chain sequence with its context. The CDR3 consists of 13 residues. V dropped 4 bases and J dropped 3 bases, with 10 bases sitting between them. The use of a sample-barcoded 5' primer and a J-beta primer mix characterized a second PCR of roughly 6 to 11 cycles. In TCRdb, the 5' RACE reads were re-called with MiXCR into one record per CDR3 protein. This sample has about 830,000 distinct CDR3 sequences; 55% to 65% occur once, and the top ten carry about 30%. This specimen comes from a study of blood T cells in healthy people across ages. The receptor comes from a man younger than 45 in good health. Sequencing used blood. The J gene is TRBJ2-7, the V gene TRBV12-3 or TRBV12-4; D possibly uses TRBD1 or TRBD2 (5 bases each). CDR3 sequence (DNA): TGTGCCAGCAGTTCCCCGGGGCTCTACGAGCAGTACTTC. Translating gives CASSSPGLYEQYF.